This T cell receptor beta chain was recorded in a study of T cells in narcolepsy. Between the trimmed V and J ends, which lost 4 bases and 3 bases, there was a span of 7 bases. The CDR3 spans 12 residues. Germline V CDR1 and CDR2: SNHLY, FYNNEI. Assay: immunoSEQ multiplex PCR; the TCRdb copy retains only in-frame clones and omits some. The table includes fewer than 35,000 clones, around 79% detected once. This clone has just a few counts. Antigen unknown. Study-wide results and limits: Autoreactive HCRT-specific and TRIB2-specific clonotypes were marked in same-patient CSF-versus-blood CD4+ comparisons. Autoreactive clone sequences were missing from some blood memory CD4+ repertoires. Healthy controls reportedly lacked the autoreactive clonotypes serially found in patients' blood.

The chain employs TRBV2 and TRBJ2-7; TRBD1 or TRBD2 may be the D gene (5 bases each). Input material: CD45RA- memory CD4+ T cells from PBMCs. The receptor was derived from a human donor with narcolepsy. CDR3 bases: TGTGCCAGCAGTGTGAGGGGCTACGAGCAGTACTTC. Translation gives CASSVRGYEQYF.